The T cell receptor (beta chain) described here comes from a study of shared clonotypes between healthy human individuals. The overall study: Donors had three CD4 naive, three CD4 memory, two CD8 naive and one CD8 memory plate apiece. Study findings and constraints: Sampling used blood alone; tissue repertoires probably differ. Lower generation probabilities were found for non-shared clonotypes than for those shared by all four donors.

The naive CD8 population came from CD45RO-negative cells selected for CCR7, without terminally differentiated effector memory CD45RA+ cells. Germline lookup yields CDR1 SGHRS and CDR2 YFSETQ. CDR3 length: 15 amino acids. V lost 1 base to trimming and J lost 0 bases, with 8 bases between them. Remarks on this clone: No antigen is known for it.

Genomic DNA per cell subset filled all wells of several immunoSEQ plates. Clones were sequenced by immunoSEQ multiplex PCR, and TCRdb holds only the in-frame ones, with some missing. The table shows millions of clones, with about 92% occurring only once. J is TRBJ2-1 and V is TRBV5-1; D unresolved. The sample taken for sequencing was naive CD8+ T cells from PBMCs. The source is a man between 18 and 29 years old in good health. Some clones in this sample may be carry-over from other donors' samples. The CDR3 coding sequence is TGCGCCAGCAGCTTGTTCCAGAGCTCCTACAATGAGCAGTTCTTC. It codes for CASSLFQSSYNEQFF.